This T cell receptor beta chain was obtained from a study of cytomegalovirus exposure and HLA in healthy donors. V lost 3 bases, J lost 6 bases, and 14 bases lay in between. This CDR3 spans 14 amino acids. The germline CDR1 and CDR2 sequences are MDHEN and SYDVKM. Vbeta (60) and Jbeta (13) primers were used in the PCR. The assay was immunoSEQ multiplex PCR, and TCRdb's table has in-frame clones only and misses some. The sample includes approximately 110,000 clones, 79% of them seen just once. The V call is TRBV28, the J call TRBJ2-5; a possible D gene is TRBD1 (6 bases). Sequencing input: PBMCs. The sequence was collected from a woman in her 40s in good health and CMV-seronegative. The CDR3 coding sequence is TGTGCCAGCAGTTTGGGGGCCGTCGGAAAGACCCAGTACTTC. Protein sequence: CASSLGAVGKTQYF.